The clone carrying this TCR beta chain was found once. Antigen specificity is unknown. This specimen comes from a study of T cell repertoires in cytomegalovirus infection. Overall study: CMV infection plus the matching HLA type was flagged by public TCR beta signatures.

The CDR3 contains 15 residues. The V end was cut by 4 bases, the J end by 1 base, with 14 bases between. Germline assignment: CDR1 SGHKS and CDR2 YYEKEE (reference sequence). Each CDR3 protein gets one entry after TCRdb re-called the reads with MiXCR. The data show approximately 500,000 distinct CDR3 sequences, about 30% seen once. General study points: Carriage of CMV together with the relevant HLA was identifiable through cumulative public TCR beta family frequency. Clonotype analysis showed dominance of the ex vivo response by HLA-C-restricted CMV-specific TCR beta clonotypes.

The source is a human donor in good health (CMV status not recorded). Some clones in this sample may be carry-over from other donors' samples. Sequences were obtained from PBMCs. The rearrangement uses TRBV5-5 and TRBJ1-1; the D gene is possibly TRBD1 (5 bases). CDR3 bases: TGTGCCAGCAGCCCGACCGGGACGGGGAACACTGAAGCTTTCTTT. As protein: CASSPTGTGNTEAFF.